The entry that follows covers one TCR beta chain sequence. As yet, its antigen is unknown. This sample is part of a study of cytomegalovirus exposure and HLA in healthy donors. Study conclusions and caveats: For most TCR sequences rarity was the rule, although some public TCRs occurred in many donors. TCR beta chains numbering more than 150 were designated cytomegalovirus-associated.

Germline assignment: CDR1 ENHRY and CDR2 SYGVKD. V was clipped by 5 bases and J by 1 base, with 12 bases between them. The CDR3 is 15 amino acids. Data came from immunoSEQ multiplex PCR; TCRdb stores just in-frame clones and leaves some out. Counted here are 130,000 to 150,000 clones, 87% occurring once; the ten biggest clones make up less than 5.5%. This clonotype originated in a man between 18 and 29 years old in good health and CMV-seropositive. This chain connects TRBV10-3 to TRBJ1-5, with D possibly matching TRBD1 (6 bases). Sequences were obtained from PBMCs. The CDR3 nucleotides read TGTGCCATCAGTCCGGGACAAGGGAGCAATCAGCCCCAGCATTTT. Translating it yields CAISPGQGSNQPQHF.